The next 27 T cell receptor beta chains were all read from a single sample in a study of blood T cell repertoires in COVID-19. The repertoire was sequenced with immunoSEQ multiplex PCR; TCRdb's copy has only in-frame clones and lacks some. Here the sample spans approximately 150,000 clones, 88% being singletons. Sequenced: peripheral blood. The receptors stem from a man aged 50 to 60 who had recovered from COVID-19.

The chain carries TRBV6-5 and TRBJ1-1; no firm D call. Germline V lookup: CDR1 MNHEY, CDR2 SVGAGI. Deletions cut 5 bases from V and 8 bases from J, with 12 bases between. This CDR3 has 12 residues. The CDR3 coding sequence is TGTGCCAGCAGTAACACAGTTATGGAAGCTTTCTTT. This gives the protein CASSNTVMEAFF.

The chain couples TRBV30 to TRBJ2-1; the D gene is possibly TRBD2 (5 bases). The V gene lost 5 bases and the J gene lost 6 bases, with 14 bases spanning the gap. This CDR3 has 13 residues. Germline CDR1 reads GTSNPN; CDR2 reads SVGIG (reference sequence). CDR3 amino acids: CAWGRRRGNEQFF. As DNA, the CDR3 is TGTGCCTGGGGCCGTCGACGGGGCAATGAGCAGTTCTTC.

V is TRBV2 and J is TRBJ2-5; TRBD2 aligns across 7 bases. V shed 5 bases, J shed 1 base, and the junction held 4 bases outside the gene matches. The CDR3 spans 14 residues. CDR1 SNHLY and CDR2 FYNNEI come from the germline V gene. CDR3 sequence (DNA): TGTGCCAGCAGTAGGGAGCGGGGCCAAGAGACCCAGTACTTC. It yields the protein CASSRERGQETQYF.

V usage is TRBV30 and J usage is TRBJ1-4; D is unclear. V was clipped by 1 base and J by 5 bases, with 8 bases between them. The CDR3 contains 13 residues. Germline values: CDR1 GTSNPN, CDR2 SVGIG (reference sequence). The CDR3 DNA sequence: TGTGCCTGGAGTGGGCAGGCCAATGAAAAACTGTTTTTT. Translated, it gives CAWSGQANEKLFF.

The chain couples TRBV28 to TRBJ2-6, with D possibly TRBD2 on 6 matching bases. This CDR3 is 20 amino acids long. The V end lost 5 bases, the J end lost 2 bases, and 25 bases lay between the germline ends. The germline V gene has CDR1 MDHEN and CDR2 SYDVKM. The chain's CDR3 is CASSARGRLGPLTGANVLTF. CDR3 DNA sequence: TGTGCCAGCAGTGCACGGGGGAGATTGGGCCCTTTAACTGGGGCCAACGTCCTGACTTTC.

The gene calls are TRBV12-5 and TRBJ2-3; D is uncertain. The germline CDR1 and CDR2 sequences are LGHNT and FRNRAP. The germline V and J ends were trimmed by 0 bases and 0 bases, with 19 bases remaining between them. The CDR3 contains 19 residues. The CDR3 nucleotides are TGTGCTAGTGGTTTGGTACGGAGCGTGATACTAACTAGCACAGATACGCAGTATTTT. It translates to CASGLVRSVILTSTDTQYF.

CDR3 coding DNA: TGTGCCACCAGTGATCCAGGACGGGGGCAAGAGACCCAGTACTTC. This sequence encodes CATSDPGRGQETQYF. The chain joins TRBV24-1 to TRBJ2-5; weak D call: TRBD2 (6 bases). CDR3 length: 15 residues. Trimming cost V 3 bases and J 2 bases, with 12 bases left between them. Germline CDR1 is KGHDR and CDR2 is SFDVKD.

The CDR3 sequence is CASSSSGGRLYNEQFF. CDR3 DNA sequence: TGTGCCAGCAGCTCCTCGGGAGGCCGCCTCTACAATGAGCAGTTCTTC. J is TRBJ2-1 and V is TRBV7-9; TRBD2 matches at 7 bases. The germline CDR1 and CDR2 sequences are SEHNR and FQNEAQ (reference sequence). The CDR3 consists of 16 residues. The V gene end was trimmed by 4 bases and the J gene end by 3 bases; junction bases not matched to a gene: 9.

The V and J genes are TRBV5-3 and TRBJ2-1; 10 bases map to TRBD2. TRBV5-3 is an ORF, with its function uncertain. V trimming: 0 bases; J trimming: 2 bases; junction bases outside the gene matches: 11. This CDR3 is 19 amino acids long. The CDR3 spells CARSLVPSGSPSTYNEQFF. CDR3 DNA: TGTGCCAGAAGCTTGGTTCCTAGCGGGAGCCCATCCACCTACAATGAGCAGTTCTTC.

The V gene is TRBV18, the J gene TRBJ2-4; TRBD1 matches at 10 bases. The CDR3 is 16 amino acids. Per the germline V gene, CDR1 is KGHSH and CDR2 is LQKENI. The V gene end was trimmed by 1 base and the J gene end by 6 bases; junction bases not matched to a gene: 6. In nucleotides, the CDR3 is TGTGCCAGCTCACCACGGACAGGGGGAGAAGGAAACATTCAGTACTTC. It translates to CASSPRTGGEGNIQYF.

The chain carries TRBV12-5 and TRBJ1-2, with D unclear. Germline-derived CDR1 and CDR2 are LGHNT and FRNRAP. The V gene lost 7 bases and the J gene lost 7 bases, with 16 bases spanning the gap. The CDR3 spans 13 residues. The CDR3 loop is CASADEQVRGYTF. The CDR3 nucleotides are TGTGCTAGTGCTGATGAGCAGGTGCGTGGCTACACCTTC.

V usage is TRBV7-2 and J usage is TRBJ2-1; 9 bases are shared with TRBD2. CDR1 and CDR2 from the germline V gene are SGHTA and FQGNSA. V lost 5 bases to trimming and J lost 7 bases; unmatched junction nucleotides: 12. CDR3 length: 16 residues. Here the CDR3 reads CASSRRGLAAGNEQFF. DNA of the CDR3: TGTGCCAGCAGCCGGCGGGGACTAGCAGCAGGGAATGAGCAGTTCTTC. The full variable domain, in which reference TRBV7-2 and TRBJ2-1 provide the parts outside the CDR3, is GAGVSQSPSNKVTEKGKDVELRCDPISGHTALYWYRQSLGQGLEFLIYFQGNSAPDKSGLPSDRFSAERTGGSVSTLTIQRTQQEDSAVYLCASSRRGLAAGNEQFFGPGTRLTVL.

The chain has TRBV6-2 or TRBV6-3 and TRBJ1-5; D not certain. Germline V gene data show CDR1 as MNHEY and CDR2 as SVGEGT. The CDR3 sequence is 15 residues long. V dropped 2 bases and J dropped 7 bases, with 15 bases sitting between them. The chain's CDR3 is CASSYTGERGQPQHF. CDR3 nucleotide sequence: TGTGCCAGCAGTTACACCGGGGAAAGAGGACAGCCCCAGCATTTT.

J is TRBJ1-2 and V is TRBV3-1 (or the pseudogene TRBV3-2); no reliable D call. With 2 bases removed from V and 8 bases from J, the gap between germline ends came to 12 bases. The germline CDR1 and CDR2 sequences are LGHDT and YNNKEL (reference sequence). The length of the CDR3 is 13 residues. This CDR3 reads CASSQSVGEGYTF. The CDR3 region has the DNA TGTGCCAGCAGCCAATCGGTCGGGGAGGGCTACACCTTC.

The J gene is TRBJ2-7, the V gene TRBV25-1; D gene unclear. Deletions cut 2 bases from V and 4 bases from J, with 6 bases between. The CDR3 sequence is 12 residues long. The V gene's germline CDR1 is MGHDK and CDR2 SYGVNS. For the CDR3, the DNA is TGTGCCAGCAGTGAACCCGGGTACGAGCAGTACTTC. Protein product: CASSEPGYEQYF.

The chain employs TRBV5-1 and TRBJ1-4; 10 nucleotides align to TRBD1. Losses at the gene ends were 5 bases for V and 8 bases for J; bases not matched to a gene: 9. This CDR3 contains 15 residues. The germline gives CDR1 SGHRS, CDR2 YFSETQ. In nucleotides, the CDR3 is TGCGCCAGCAGGGAAATGCCGGGACAGGGGGAAAAACTGTTTTTT. Translation gives CASREMPGQGEKLFF.

This clone appeared a few times. This chain connects TRBV6-1 to TRBJ1-2; D not resolved. The CDR3 has 14 amino acids. Looked up from germline, CDR1 is MNHNS and CDR2 is SASEGT. V dropped 1 base and J dropped 4 bases, with 10 bases sitting between them. This CDR3 is CASSEGNSPYGYTF. As DNA, the CDR3 is TGTGCCAGCAGTGAAGGAAACAGTCCCTATGGCTACACCTTC.

The chain carries TRBV6-2 or TRBV6-3 and TRBJ1-1; 9 bases line up with TRBD1. This CDR3 is built from 16 residues. Germline V gene lookup returns CDR1 MNHEY and CDR2 SVGEGT. The V segment lost 4 bases and the J segment 4 bases; nucleotides outside the gene matches: 10. CDR3: CASSSARQGGSTEAFF. The DNA for the CDR3 is TGTGCCAGCAGTTCAGCCAGACAGGGGGGGAGCACTGAAGCTTTCTTT.

The chain links TRBV7-3 to TRBJ2-3; the match to TRBD2 covers 10 bases. The germline V gene encodes CDR1 SGHTA and CDR2 FQGTGA. This CDR3 has 16 amino acids. The V gene end was trimmed by 4 bases and the J gene end by 1 base; junction bases not matched to a gene: 5. For the CDR3, the DNA is TGTGCCAGCAGCTCCCAGCGGGGGGGCCGCACAGATACGCAGTATTTT. The encoded protein is CASSSQRGGRTDTQYF. The whole variable domain, filled in from reference TRBV7-3 and TRBJ2-3, reads GAGVSQTPSNKVTEKGKYVELRCDPISGHTALYWYRQSLGQGPEFLIYFQGTGAADDSGLPNDRFFAVRPEGSVSTLKIQRTERGDSAVYLCASSSQRGGRTDTQYFGPGTRLTVL.

The chain recombines TRBV5-4 with TRBJ2-7; 8 bases are a match to TRBD1. J was trimmed by 7 bases and V by 5 bases; bases with no gene match: 11. The CDR3 is 14 amino acids. From germline, CDR1 is SGHNT and CDR2 YYREEE (reference sequence). The CDR3 DNA sequence: TGTGCCAGCAGAAGCTGGACAGGGACGGGTGAGCAGTACTTC. It translates to CASRSWTGTGEQYF.

The V gene is TRBV29-1, the J gene TRBJ2-7; 8 bases match TRBD2. The CDR3 has 15 amino acids. CDR1 SQVTM and CDR2 ANQGSEA come from the germline V gene. Germline trimming cut 4 bases from V and 4 bases from J; bases unmatched to any gene: 12. The CDR3 protein is CSVVPKLADLYEQYF. In DNA, the CDR3 is TGCAGCGTTGTCCCGAAACTAGCGGACCTATACGAGCAGTACTTC.

The chain has TRBV7-2 and TRBJ1-1; D perhaps matches TRBD1 (5 bases). This CDR3 spans 15 amino acids. Germline V gives CDR1 SGHTA, CDR2 FQGNSA. Trimming removed 0 bases from V and 4 bases from J, with 12 bases in between. The CDR3 DNA sequence: TGTGCCAGCAGCTTAGCGCTAGGGGTTGGCACTGAAGCTTTCTTT. As protein: CASSLALGVGTEAFF.

On this clone: Other DNA sequences in the sample encode the same CDR3. The chain carries TRBV11-2 and TRBJ2-7, with no clear D. CDR1 and CDR2 (germline): SGHAT, FQNNGV. The V and J ends lost 4 bases and 2 bases respectively, with 3 bases between them. This CDR3 has 11 residues. The CDR3: CASSSTYEQYF. The CDR3, as DNA: TGTGCCAGCAGCTCTACCTACGAGCAGTACTTC.

This clone was recorded only once. The rearrangement uses TRBV6-4 and TRBJ2-3; 11 bases map to TRBD2. CDR1 and CDR2 from the germline V gene are MRHNA and SNTAGT. This CDR3 has 15 amino acids. With V trimmed by 5 bases and J by 1 base, 2 bases remained unmatched. CDR3 in DNA: TGTGCCAGCAGTCAACTAGCGGGGGGCACAGATACGCAGTATTTT. It translates to CASSQLAGGTDTQYF.

The genes are TRBV27 and TRBJ1-1; tentative D call: TRBD1 (6 bases). Trimming left V 6 bases short and J 0 bases short, with 20 bases between. Germline CDR1 MNHEY, CDR2 SMNVEV (reference sequence). The CDR3 runs 17 residues. This CDR3 reads CASRPSPTGNMNTEAFF. The DNA of the CDR3 is TGTGCCAGCAGGCCGAGTCCCACAGGGAACATGAACACTGAAGCTTTCTTT.

V usage is TRBV9 and J usage is TRBJ2-3; D is perhaps TRBD1 (5 bases). The germline CDR1 and CDR2 sequences are SGDLS and YYNGEE. V was cut by 1 base and J by 6 bases, with 21 bases left in between. The CDR3 totals 17 residues. The CDR3 reads CASSVYLAGREWDTQYF. CDR3 bases: TGTGCCAGCAGCGTATACCTTGCTGGCAGGGAATGGGATACGCAGTATTTT.

The rearrangement links TRBV6-6 to TRBJ2-7; 9 nucleotides match TRBD1. V lost 7 bases to trimming and J lost 7 bases; unmatched junction nucleotides: 8. CDR1 is MNHNY, CDR2 SVGAGI, per germline (reference sequence). This CDR3 spans 13 amino acids. DNA of the CDR3: TGTGCCAGCATCCGGGACAGGGTGGGGGAGCAGTACTTC. It codes for CASIRDRVGEQYF.